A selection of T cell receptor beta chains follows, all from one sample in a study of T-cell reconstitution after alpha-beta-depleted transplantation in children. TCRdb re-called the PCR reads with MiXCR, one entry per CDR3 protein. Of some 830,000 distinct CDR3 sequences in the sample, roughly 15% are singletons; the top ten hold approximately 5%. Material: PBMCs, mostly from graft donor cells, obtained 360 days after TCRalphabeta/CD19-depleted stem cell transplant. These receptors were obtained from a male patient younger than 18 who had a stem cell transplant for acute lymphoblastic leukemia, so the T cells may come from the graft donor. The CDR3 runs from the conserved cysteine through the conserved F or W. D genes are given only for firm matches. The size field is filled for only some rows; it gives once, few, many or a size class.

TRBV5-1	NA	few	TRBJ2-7	TGCGCCAGCAGCTGGGGGTACGGCAGGGGTGGACTAGGTGGGACTTACGAGCAGTACTTC	CASSWGYGRGGLGGTYEQYF
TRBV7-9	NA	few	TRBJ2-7	TGTGCCAGCAGCGGGGAACAGTACTACGAGCAGTACTTC	CASSGEQYYEQYF
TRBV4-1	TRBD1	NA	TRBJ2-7	TGCGCCAGCAGCCAATCCCTAGGGTCCAGGGGGCTCTCCTACGAGCAGTACTTC	CASSQSLGSRGLSYEQYF
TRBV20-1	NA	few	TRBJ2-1	TGCAGTGCACTCTCGGGTACCTACAATGAGCAGTTCTTC	CSALSGTYNEQFF
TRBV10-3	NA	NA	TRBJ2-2	TGTGCCATCAGATCCCATCAGAACACCGGGGAGCTGTTTTTT	CAIRSHQNTGELFF
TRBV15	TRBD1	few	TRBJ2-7	TGTGCCACCAGCAGAGATCGGACAGGGTCATCACAGTACTTC	CATSRDRTGSSQYF
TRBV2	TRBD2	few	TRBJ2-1	TGTGCCAGCAGGGCTAGCGGGAGTGCCAACAATGAGCAGTTCTTC	CASRASGSANNEQFF
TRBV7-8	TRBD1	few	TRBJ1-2	TGTGCCAGCAGTCATGACAGGGGAGTGTTCTACACCTTC	CASSHDRGVFYTF
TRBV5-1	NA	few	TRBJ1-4	TGCGCCAGCAGCTTGGGGGGTGCCATCGCAACTAATGAAAAACTGTTTTTT	CASSLGGAIATNEKLFF
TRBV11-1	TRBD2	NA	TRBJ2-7	TGTGCCAGCAGCTTAGCTGGTGTGGGAGGGCGGAATTCCTACGAGCAGTACTTC	CASSLAGVGGRNSYEQYF
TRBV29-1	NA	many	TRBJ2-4	TGCAGCGTTGTAACAGCTCCGAGCCCAAACATTCAGTACTTC	CSVVTAPSPNIQYF
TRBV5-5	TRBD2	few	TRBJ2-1	TGTGCCAGCAGCTCCCAGACTAGCGGGAACAGCAATGAGCAGTTCTTC	CASSSQTSGNSNEQFF
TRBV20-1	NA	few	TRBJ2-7	TGCAGTGCTAGAGAGTTCCTTATGGGGTACGAGCAGTACTTC	CSAREFLMGYEQYF
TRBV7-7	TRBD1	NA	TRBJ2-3	TGTGCCAGCAGCCCTTGGACAGGGATCACAGATACGCAGTATTTT	CASSPWTGITDTQYF
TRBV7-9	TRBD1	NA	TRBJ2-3	TGTGCCAGCAGCAGTCGACAGGGGGCTTACGATACGCAGTATTTT	CASSSRQGAYDTQYF
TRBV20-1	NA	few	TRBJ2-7	TGCAGTGCTAGAGCCCGAGGGCCTCACTACGAGCAGTACTTC	CSARARGPHYEQYF
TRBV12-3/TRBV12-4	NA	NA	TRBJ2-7	TGTGCCAGCAGCGCTCGGGGGCTGACCTACGAGCAGTACTTC	CASSARGLTYEQYF
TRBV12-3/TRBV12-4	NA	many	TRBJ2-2	TGTGCCAGCAGTTCAGTTAGTGAACTTTCGGACACCGGGGAGCTGTTTTTT	CASSSVSELSDTGELFF
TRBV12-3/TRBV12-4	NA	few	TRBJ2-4	TGTGCCAGCAGTTTGGATTTTGGGTTTTGGGGGCAAAACATTCAGTACTTC	CASSLDFGFWGQNIQYF
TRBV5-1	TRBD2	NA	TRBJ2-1	TGCGCCAGCAGCTTCACATTCCTCGGACTAGCGGTATACAATGAGCAGTTCTTC	CASSFTFLGLAVYNEQFF
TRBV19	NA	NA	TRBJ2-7	TGTGCCAGTAGTATCACGATACAGACCCCACTCTACGAGCAGTACTTC	CASSITIQTPLYEQYF
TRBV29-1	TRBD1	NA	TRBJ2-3	TGCAGCGTTGAAAGGCTGGGGTGGTCAGGGGGCCGTACAGATACGCAGTATTTT	CSVERLGWSGGRTDTQYF
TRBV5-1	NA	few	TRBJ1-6	TGCGCCAGCTCAACACAGACCCATTCACCCCTCCACTTT	CASSTQTHSPLHF
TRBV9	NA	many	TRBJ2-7	TGTGCCAGCAGCGCCGATACCGGGACGCCAGTGTATTACGAGCAGTACTTC	CASSADTGTPVYYEQYF
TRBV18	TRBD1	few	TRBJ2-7	TGTGCCAGCTCACCACGAACAGGGGAATACGAGCAGTACTTC	CASSPRTGEYEQYF
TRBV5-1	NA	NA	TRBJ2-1	TGCGCCAGCAGCTTGGCCTCAGGGTTGTATTACGAGCAGTTCTTC	CASSLASGLYYEQFF
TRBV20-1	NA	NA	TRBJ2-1	TGCAGTGCTCTACCCCGGGGGCCCAAGAATCGGGTTGAGCAGTTCTTC	CSALPRGPKNRVEQFF
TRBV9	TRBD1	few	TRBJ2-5	TGTGCCAGCAGCGTAGAAGATCCAGGGGGCCCCCAAGAGACCCAGTACTTC	CASSVEDPGGPQETQYF
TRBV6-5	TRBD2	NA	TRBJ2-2	TGTGCCAGCAGTTACTCTCCGGGAGGGCTCACCGGGGAGCTGTTTTTT	CASSYSPGGLTGELFF
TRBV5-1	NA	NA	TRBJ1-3	TGCGCCAGCAGCGAATCGGGGGACACCATATATTTT	CASSESGDTIYF
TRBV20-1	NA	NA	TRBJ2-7	TGCAGTGCTAGCCTACAATCGTGGGCCGTGAGATCCTACGAGCAGTACTTC	CSASLQSWAVRSYEQYF
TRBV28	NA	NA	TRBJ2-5	TGTGCCAGCCGCGTGGGCGGGGGCGGGCTAGAGACCCAGTACTTC	CASRVGGGGLETQYF
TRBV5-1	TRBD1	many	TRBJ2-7	TGCGCCAGCAGCTTGGGACAGGGCGGGGAGCAGTACTTC	CASSLGQGGEQYF
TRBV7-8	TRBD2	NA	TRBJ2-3	TGTGCCAGCAGCAGAGAGCGGACTAGCGGTCCATCTAGCACAGATACGCAGTATTTT	CASSRERTSGPSSTDTQYF
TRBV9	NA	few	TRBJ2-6	TGTGCCAGCAGCGGATACGGGGCCAACGTCCTGACTTTC	CASSGYGANVLTF
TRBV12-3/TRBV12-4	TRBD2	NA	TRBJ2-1	TGTGCCAGCAGTAAGCGGGAGGGGTGGAATGAGCAGTTCTTC	CASSKREGWNEQFF